A selection of T cell receptor beta chains follows, all from one sample in a study of CD8 T cells in Susac syndrome. In TCRdb, the immunoSEQ multiplex PCR reads were re-called with MiXCR into one record per CDR3 protein. The sample has about 210,000 distinct CDR3 sequences; 95% are singletons. Sequencing used CD4+ T cells from PBMCs. The receptors were sampled from a human donor with multiple sclerosis. Both conserved end residues are part of each CDR3. The order of the fields is J gene, clone size, D gene, V gene, CDR3 protein, CDR3 DNA. The D gene is left open where the match is weak. Size is stated for part of the rows, as once, few or many counts, or as a class when the clone is expanded.

J: TRBJ2-1
size: once
D: TRBD2
V: TRBV5-4
CDR3: CASSSHGRTNEQFF
DNA: TGTGCCAGCAGCTCCCACGGGAGGACGAATGAGCAGTTCTTC

J: TRBJ2-1
size: .
D: .
V: TRBV12-3/TRBV12-4
CDR3: CASRDTLSYNEQFF
DNA: TGTGCCAGCAGGGACACTCTCTCCTACAATGAGCAGTTCTTC

J: TRBJ2-2
size: .
D: TRBD2
V: TRBV3-1
CDR3: CASSGLAGSGELFF
DNA: TGTGCCAGCTCCGGGCTAGCGGGGTCCGGGGAGCTGTTTTTT

J: TRBJ2-5
size: .
D: .
V: TRBV19
CDR3: CASSIPALDGETQYF
DNA: TGTGCCAGTAGTATCCCCGCCCTGGACGGGGAGACCCAGTACTTC

J: TRBJ2-3
size: .
D: TRBD2
V: TRBV7-9
CDR3: CASSSGLAEEDTQYF
DNA: TGTGCCAGCAGCTCGGGACTAGCGGAGGAGGATACGCAGTATTTT

J: TRBJ1-5
size: few
D: .
V: TRBV20-1
CDR3: CSARLTDQPQHF
DNA: TGCAGTGCTAGATTGACAGATCAGCCCCAGCATTTT

J: TRBJ2-6
size: .
D: .
V: TRBV3-1
CDR3: CASSQGWAGANVLTF
DNA: TGTGCCAGCAGCCAAGGGTGGGCCGGGGCCAACGTCCTGACTTTC

J: TRBJ2-5
size: .
D: TRBD2
V: TRBV20-1
CDR3: CSASLAGVWETQYF
DNA: TGCAGTGCCTCTCTAGCGGGAGTTTGGGAGACCCAGTACTTC

J: TRBJ1-5
size: once
D: .
V: TRBV4-2
CDR3: CASSQDSGIQPQHF
DNA: TGTGCCAGCAGCCAAGATTCGGGTATTCAGCCCCAGCATTTT

J: TRBJ2-3
size: .
D: .
V: TRBV5-1
CDR3: CASSLEHRQYF
DNA: TGCGCCAGCAGCTTGGAGCACCGGCAGTATTTT

J: TRBJ1-2
size: .
D: .
V: TRBV5-1
CDR3: CASSLTREYGYTF
DNA: TGCGCCAGCAGCTTAACCAGGGAGTATGGCTACACCTTC

J: TRBJ2-7
size: few
D: .
V: TRBV20-1
CDR3: CSAQGGYEQYF
DNA: TGCAGTGCCCAAGGGGGCTACGAGCAGTACTTC

J: TRBJ2-5
size: .
D: .
V: TRBV12-3/TRBV12-4
CDR3: CASSDTMSTQYF
DNA: TGTGCCAGCAGTGATACTATGTCCACCCAGTACTTC

J: TRBJ1-6
size: .
D: .
V: TRBV12-3/TRBV12-4
CDR3: CASSLFQPYNSPLHF
DNA: TGTGCCAGCAGTTTGTTCCAGCCCTATAATTCACCCCTCCACTTT

J: TRBJ1-1
size: .
D: TRBD1
V: TRBV7-9
CDR3: CASSQSTGVTEAFF
DNA: TGTGCCAGCAGCCAATCGACAGGGGTCACTGAAGCTTTCTTT

J: TRBJ1-2
size: .
D: .
V: TRBV2
CDR3: CASRREGIDYGYTF
DNA: TGTGCCAGCAGGCGGGAAGGGATAGACTATGGCTACACCTTC

J: TRBJ2-3
size: .
D: .
V: TRBV9
CDR3: CASSEIASSSTDTQYF
DNA: TGTGCCAGCAGCGAAATAGCGTCATCTAGCACAGATACGCAGTATTTT

J: TRBJ2-7
size: .
D: .
V: TRBV3-1
CDR3: CASSQERTLRSEQYF
DNA: TGTGCCAGCAGCCAAGAGCGGACTCTCAGGAGCGAGCAGTACTTC

J: TRBJ1-1
size: .
D: TRBD1
V: TRBV7-9
CDR3: CASQGARTEAFF
DNA: TGTGCCAGTCAGGGGGCCCGGACTGAAGCTTTCTTT

J: TRBJ1-1
size: .
D: .
V: TRBV29-1
CDR3: CSVTAGADTEAFF
DNA: TGCAGCGTAACGGCAGGGGCCGACACTGAAGCTTTCTTT

J: TRBJ1-5
size: once
D: .
V: TRBV30
CDR3: CAWSVQDYQPQHF
DNA: TGTGCCTGGAGTGTCCAGGACTATCAGCCCCAGCATTTT

J: TRBJ2-7
size: .
D: .
V: TRBV16
CDR3: CASRSLEGATYEQYF
DNA: TGTGCCAGCCGCTCTTTGGAGGGCGCCACCTACGAGCAGTACTTC

J: TRBJ2-7
size: .
D: .
V: TRBV30
CDR3: CAWSVGGVYEQYF
DNA: TGTGCCTGGAGTGTTGGCGGAGTCTACGAGCAGTACTTC

J: TRBJ2-1
size: .
D: .
V: TRBV12-3/TRBV12-4
CDR3: CASSLRNNEQFF
DNA: TGTGCCAGCAGTTTAAGGAACAATGAGCAGTTCTTC

J: TRBJ1-2
size: .
D: TRBD1
V: TRBV12-3/TRBV12-4
CDR3: CASSPRTGLRGYTF
DNA: TGTGCCAGCAGTCCCCGGACAGGTCTGCGGGGCTACACCTTC

J: TRBJ2-7
size: .
D: TRBD1
V: TRBV27
CDR3: CASSLRQGALGRSYEQYF
DNA: TGTGCCAGCAGTTTGAGGCAGGGGGCGTTGGGTCGTTCTTACGAGCAGTACTTC

J: TRBJ1-5
size: .
D: .
V: TRBV9
CDR3: CASSPVGGLLQPQHF
DNA: TGTGCCAGCAGCCCGGTTGGAGGATTGCTCCAGCCCCAGCATTTT

J: TRBJ2-5
size: once
D: .
V: TRBV29-1
CDR3: CSVGFRVKKQETQYF
DNA: TGCAGCGTTGGGTTTCGGGTCAAGAAGCAAGAGACCCAGTACTTC

J: TRBJ2-1
size: .
D: .
V: TRBV5-4
CDR3: CAIPGGSLYNEQFF
DNA: TGTGCCATCCCTGGGGGGAGCTTATACAATGAGCAGTTCTTC

J: TRBJ2-1
size: .
D: .
V: TRBV12-3/TRBV12-4
CDR3: CASSFSAGQFF
DNA: TGTGCCAGCAGTTTCTCTGCGGGACAGTTCTTC

J: TRBJ2-1
size: .
D: TRBD2
V: TRBV20-1
CDR3: CSANPLAGGRQFF
DNA: TGCAGTGCAAACCCCTTAGCGGGGGGGCGTCAGTTCTTC

J: TRBJ2-7
size: .
D: .
V: TRBV20-1
CDR3: CSADLSGRAYEQYF
DNA: TGCAGTGCAGACCTAAGTGGGCGGGCATACGAGCAGTACTTC

J: TRBJ1-1
size: .
D: TRBD1
V: TRBV20-1
CDR3: CSADPGGRGTEAFF
DNA: TGCAGTGCTGATCCAGGGGGTCGGGGCACTGAAGCTTTCTTT

J: TRBJ2-3
size: .
D: TRBD2
V: TRBV7-2
CDR3: CASSPGTSGNTQYF
DNA: TGTGCCAGCAGCCCTGGGACTAGCGGGAATACGCAGTATTTT

J: TRBJ1-2
size: .
D: TRBD1
V: TRBV18
CDR3: CASSPLDRGDDGYTF
DNA: TGTGCCAGCTCACCATTAGACAGGGGCGATGACGGCTACACCTTC

J: TRBJ2-5
size: once
D: TRBD1
V: TRBV29-1
CDR3: CSVDSTGEETQYF
DNA: TGCAGCGTTGACTCGACAGGGGAAGAGACCCAGTACTTC

J: TRBJ2-1
size: .
D: TRBD2
V: TRBV5-1
CDR3: CASSLSVAGKADEQFF
DNA: TGCGCCAGCAGCCTGTCGGTAGCGGGGAAGGCGGATGAGCAGTTCTTC

J: TRBJ1-2
size: once
D: .
V: TRBV18
CDR3: CASSPQDSNGYTF
DNA: TGTGCCAGCTCACCACAGGACAGTAATGGCTACACCTTC

J: TRBJ2-5
size: .
D: .
V: TRBV20-1
CDR3: CSAKSPGQRETQYF
DNA: TGCAGTGCTAAGTCTCCGGGGCAGCGGGAGACCCAGTACTTC

J: TRBJ1-6
size: .
D: TRBD1
V: TRBV11-1
CDR3: CASSQPPGQLNSPLHF
DNA: TGTGCCAGCAGTCAACCACCGGGACAGCTTAATTCACCCCTCCACTTT

J: TRBJ1-1
size: .
D: TRBD1
V: TRBV29-1
CDR3: CSVRQGPTEAFF
DNA: TGCAGCGTGAGACAGGGACCCACTGAAGCTTTCTTT

J: TRBJ2-1
size: .
D: TRBD2
V: TRBV4-1
CDR3: CASSPPPVASGMNNEQFF
DNA: TGCGCCAGCAGCCCCCCCCCAGTGGCTAGCGGGATGAACAATGAGCAGTTCTTC

J: TRBJ2-1
size: .
D: .
V: TRBV5-4
CDR3: CASSLRLGSYNEQFF
DNA: TGTGCCAGCAGCTTGCGGCTAGGCTCCTACAATGAGCAGTTCTTC

J: TRBJ2-7
size: .
D: .
V: TRBV9
CDR3: CASSASQGGYEQYF
DNA: TGTGCCAGCAGCGCTTCGCAGGGGGGCTACGAGCAGTACTTC

J: TRBJ2-5
size: .
D: .
V: TRBV13
CDR3: CASSWGARETQYF
DNA: TGTGCCAGCAGCTGGGGGGCGCGGGAGACCCAGTACTTC

J: TRBJ2-5
size: .
D: .
V: TRBV7-3
CDR3: CASSFGQGRQETQYF
DNA: TGTGCCAGCAGCTTTGGGCAGGGACGCCAAGAGACCCAGTACTTC

J: TRBJ2-4
size: .
D: .
V: TRBV7-9
CDR3: CASSPTGTPKAEWYF
DNA: TGTGCCAGCAGCCCGACGGGGACTCCCAAGGCCGAATGGTACTTC

J: TRBJ1-2
size: .
D: .
V: TRBV24-1
CDR3: CATSASARGYTF
DNA: TGTGCCACCAGTGCCTCAGCGCGTGGCTACACCTTC

J: TRBJ1-2
size: .
D: .
V: TRBV3-1
CDR3: CASSQEAGSYGYTF
DNA: TGTGCCAGCAGCCAAGAGGCGGGAAGCTATGGCTACACCTTC

J: TRBJ2-4
size: .
D: .
V: TRBV30
CDR3: CAWSVGRGGNIQYF
DNA: TGTGCCTGGAGTGTAGGCCGGGGCGGAAACATTCAGTACTTC